A selection of T cell receptor beta chains follows, all from one sample in a study of vaccination and CD4 T cells after COVID-19. Antigens for these TCRs are unknown. From the PCR reads, TCRdb called clonotypes with MiXCR, one entry per CDR3 protein. In the table there are 8,500 to 13,000 distinct CDR3 sequences, 40% to 50% of which are singletons. Material for sequencing was CD4+ T cells from blood, cultured in vitro. Every receptor here comes from a human donor who had recovered from COVID-19. Each CDR3 is given with its conserved first and last residue. The D gene is left open where the match is weak. Size tells how often a clone was seen (once, few, many) or the class of an expanded clone, and some rows leave it out.

d_call | j_call | v_call | clone_size | cdr3_aa | cdr3_nt
. | TRBJ1-1 | TRBV7-6 | . | CASSSGAANTEAFF | TGTGCCAGCAGCTCAGGGGCGGCGAACACTGAAGCTTTCTTT
. | TRBJ1-1 | TRBV6-5 | . | CASSYSAAEAFF | TGTGCCAGCAGTTACTCGGCCGCTGAAGCTTTCTTT
. | TRBJ1-4 | TRBV20-1 | few | CSATDPSGWYEKLFF | TGCAGTGCTACGGACCCTTCGGGGTGGTATGAAAAACTGTTTTTT
. | TRBJ1-1 | TRBV27 | . | CASSSRNRAEGTEAFF | TGTGCCAGCAGTTCACGGAACAGGGCTGAGGGCACTGAAGCTTTCTTT
. | TRBJ2-2 | TRBV30 | few | CAWSVGLHGELFF | TGTGCCTGGAGTGTTGGGTTGCACGGGGAGCTGTTTTTT
TRBD1 | TRBJ1-1 | TRBV7-9 | . | CAGSFNRGTGTTEAFF | TGTGCCGGCAGCTTTAACCGGGGGACAGGAACTACTGAAGCTTTCTTT
. | TRBJ2-3 | TRBV19 | . | CASSPSRGAAQYF | TGTGCCAGTAGTCCCTCGCGAGGCGCCGCGCAGTATTTT
. | TRBJ2-5 | TRBV12-3/TRBV12-4 | . | CASSLARFETQYF | TGTGCCAGCAGTTTAGCTCGCTTTGAGACCCAGTACTTC
. | TRBJ1-1 | TRBV12-3/TRBV12-4 | . | CASSRHEPVTEAFF | TGTGCCAGCAGTCGACACGAACCGGTGACTGAAGCTTTCTTT
TRBD1 | TRBJ1-3 | TRBV30 | . | CAWDRVSGNTIYF | TGTGCCTGGGACAGGGTCTCTGGAAACACCATATATTTT
TRBD2 | TRBJ2-3 | TRBV12-3/TRBV12-4 | few | CASSILGWASGGTSTDTQYF | TGTGCCAGCAGTATCCTAGGATGGGCTAGCGGGGGGACTAGCACAGATACGCAGTATTTT
. | TRBJ1-2 | TRBV7-9 | . | CASSQPGGGGDSF | TGTGCCAGCAGCCAACCTGGGGGAGGGGGGGACTCCTTC
. | TRBJ1-2 | TRBV7-9 | . | CASSPAGGPSYGYTF | TGTGCCAGCAGCCCCGCCGGGGGACCGTCCTATGGCTACACCTTC
. | TRBJ1-1 | TRBV7-2 | . | CASSLVWGNTEAFF | TGTGCCAGCAGCTTAGTTTGGGGGAACACTGAAGCTTTCTTT
. | TRBJ2-5 | TRBV4-3 | few | CASSQEEGGTQYF | TGCGCCAGCAGCCAAGAGGAAGGGGGGACCCAGTACTTC
. | TRBJ2-3 | TRBV10-3 | once | CAIGSRGSTDTQYF | TGTGCCATTGGCTCGAGGGGAAGCACAGATACGCAGTATTTT
. | TRBJ1-5 | TRBV6-5 | few | CASSSSGAVDINQPQHF | TGTGCCAGCAGTTCCTCCGGGGCTGTGGATATCAATCAGCCCCAGCATTTT
. | TRBJ1-5 | TRBV5-5 | few | CASSSWADQPQHF | TGTGCCAGCAGCTCGTGGGCAGATCAGCCCCAGCATTTT
. | TRBJ1-1 | TRBV6-2/TRBV6-3 | . | CASSYSAGRLNTEAFF | TGTGCCAGCAGTTACTCGGCGGGCCGATTGAACACTGAAGCTTTCTTT
. | TRBJ1-2 | TRBV5-5 | once | CASSSETTGWGNYGYTF | TGTGCCAGCAGTTCCGAGACAACAGGGTGGGGGAACTATGGCTACACCTTC
TRBD1 | TRBJ1-5 | TRBV2 | . | CASSGQGGQPQHF | TGTGCCAGCAGTGGACAGGGAGGACAGCCCCAGCATTTT
TRBD1 | TRBJ2-3 | TRBV7-2 | . | CASSYQGALGDTQYF | TGTGCCAGCAGCTACCAGGGGGCGTTAGGAGATACGCAGTATTTT
. | TRBJ1-1 | TRBV6-1 | . | CASSDGSLGTEAFF | TGTGCCAGCAGTGACGGGTCTTTGGGCACTGAAGCTTTCTTT
. | TRBJ2-7 | TRBV11-3 | . | CASSPLWEPGAYEQYF | TGTGCCAGCAGCCCCTTGTGGGAGCCTGGCGCCTACGAGCAGTACTTC
TRBD1 | TRBJ1-1 | TRBV19 | once | CASFRQGEVNTEAFF | TGTGCCAGTTTCAGACAGGGTGAGGTGAACACTGAAGCTTTCTTT
. | TRBJ1-1 | TRBV7-2 | . | CASSLDGGLTEAFF | TGTGCCAGCAGCTTAGACGGGGGCTTAACTGAAGCTTTCTTT
. | TRBJ1-2 | TRBV4-1 | medium-sized | CASSHIMTGPLGYGYTF | TGCGCCAGCAGCCACATTATGACAGGCCCGCTAGGCTATGGCTACACCTTC
. | TRBJ1-1 | TRBV11-2 | few | CASSLPSTVANTEAFF | TGTGCCAGCAGCTTACCCTCGACCGTAGCGAACACTGAAGCTTTCTTT
TRBD2 | TRBJ2-1 | TRBV7-2 | few | CASSLGLRRGGLDYNEQFF | TGTGCCAGCAGCTTAGGGTTACGGCGGGGGGGTTTGGATTACAATGAGCAGTTCTTC